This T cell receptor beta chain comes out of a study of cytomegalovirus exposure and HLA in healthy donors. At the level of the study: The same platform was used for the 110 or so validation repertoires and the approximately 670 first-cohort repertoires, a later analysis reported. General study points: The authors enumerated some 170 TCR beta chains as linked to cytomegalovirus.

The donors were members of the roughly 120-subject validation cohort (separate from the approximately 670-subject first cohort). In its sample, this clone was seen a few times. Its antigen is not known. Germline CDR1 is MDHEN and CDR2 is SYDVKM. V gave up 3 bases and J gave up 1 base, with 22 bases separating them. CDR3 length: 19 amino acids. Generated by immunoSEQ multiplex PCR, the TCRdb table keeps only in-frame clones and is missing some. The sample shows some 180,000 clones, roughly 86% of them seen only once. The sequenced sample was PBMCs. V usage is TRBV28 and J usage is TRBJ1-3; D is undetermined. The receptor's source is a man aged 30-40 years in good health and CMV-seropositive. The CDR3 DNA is TGTGCCAGCAGTTTGGTTACGGGGTCAAGGCCATCATCTGGAAACACCATATATTTT. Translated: CASSLVTGSRPSSGNTIYF.